Below are 13 T cell receptor beta chains sequenced from a single sample in a study of CDR3 diversity in severe acne. TCRdb itself ran the PCR reads through MiXCR, one entry per CDR3 protein. The table has approximately 79,000 distinct CDR3 sequences, 45% to 50% seen once. The specimen was blood. These receptors originate from a male donor in good health, serving as a control.

The chain employs TRBV19 and TRBJ2-5; 10 bases line up with TRBD1. There are 16 residues in the CDR3. V shed 3 bases and J 3 bases; nucleotides not matched to a gene: 7. CDR1 is LNHDA and CDR2 is SQIVND in the germline V gene (reference sequence). The CDR3: CASSIGDRGAEETQYF. The DNA for the CDR3 is TGTGCCAGTAGTATCGGGGACAGGGGAGCTGAAGAGACCCAGTACTTC.

As to this clonotype: Its ends do not fully match the called genes, so a read error is possible. The V and J genes are TRBV5-1 and TRBJ1-4, with D maybe TRBD1 (5 bases). This CDR3 is 13 amino acids long. CDR1 and CDR2 (germline): SGHRS, YFSETQ. The CDR3 region is CASSLGRGGKLFF. The DNA for the CDR3 is TGTGCTAGCAGCTTGGGCCGTGGGGGAAAACTGTTTTTT. Full variable domain (rest looked up from reference TRBV5-1 and TRBJ1-4): KAGVTQTPRYLIKTRGQQVTLSCSPISGHRSVSWYQQTPGQGLQFLFEYFSETQRNKGNFPGRFSGRQFSNSRSEMNVSTLELGDSALYLCASSLGRGGKLFFGSGTQLSVL.

V is TRBV27 and J is TRBJ2-1; D not certain. V lost 3 bases and J 5 bases, leaving 14 bases between the germline ends. CDR1 and CDR2 (germline): MNHEY, SMNVEV (reference sequence). This CDR3 is 15 amino acids long. This CDR3 reads CASSFQLPRNNEQFF. CDR3 bases: TGTGCCAGCAGTTTTCAACTCCCTCGCAACAATGAGCAGTTCTTC.

V usage is TRBV7-8 and J usage is TRBJ2-7; the match to TRBD1 covers 11 bases. This CDR3 region has 17 residues. Trimming took 1 base from V and 1 from J; bases not matched to a gene: 6. Germline CDR1 is SGHVS and CDR2 is FQNEAQ. CDR3 nucleotide sequence: TGTGCCAGCAGCTTAGTAATGGACAGGGGGCTTTCCTACGAGCAGTACTTC. Amino acid sequence: CASSLVMDRGLSYEQYF.

This clonotype was detected many times. This chain joins TRBV9 and TRBJ2-2; no clear D gene. Germline V gene lookup returns CDR1 SGDLS and CDR2 YYNGEE. CDR3 size: 14 residues. Trimming cost V 6 bases and J 0 bases, with 9 bases left between them. The CDR3 DNA reads TGTGCCAGCACCTGGACCTCGAACACCGGGGAGCTGTTTTTT. This codes for CASTWTSNTGELFF.

This clonotype has a handful of counts. V and J are TRBV2 and TRBJ2-7; D unresolved. The CDR3 is 10 amino acids. Germline V gene sequence: CDR1 SNHLY, CDR2 FYNNEI. Trimming stripped 6 bases from V and 12 bases from J, with 12 bases between. The CDR3 here is CASRGSPPYF. CDR3 coding DNA: TGTGCCAGCAGGGGATCCCCCCCGTACTTC.

Judged by abundance, this clonotype is medium-sized (0.01 to 0.1%). V and J are TRBV24-1 and TRBJ2-3; D gene uncertain. The CDR3 extends over 13 amino acids. Germline lookup yields CDR1 KGHDR and CDR2 SFDVKD. Trimming pared 9 bases from V and 2 bases from J, leaving 11 bases between. This CDR3 is CATGAQATDTQYF. CDR3 bases: TGTGCCACCGGAGCCCAGGCCACAGATACGCAGTATTTT.

This clonotype was seen many times. This sequence joins TRBV5-1 and TRBJ2-5, with a weak D call TRBD1 (6 bases). The germline CDR1 and CDR2 sequences are SGHRS and YFSETQ. CDR3 length: 14 amino acids. V was shortened by 4 bases and J by 5 bases, with 15 bases between the two germline ends. As DNA, the CDR3 is TGCGCCAGCAGCGACAGGTCGGGAATCGAGACCCAGTACTTC. This translates into CASSDRSGIETQYF.

This clonotype came up many times. This sequence may be a read error, since a much larger clone differs from it by one base. V and J are TRBV29-1 and TRBJ2-2; D perhaps matches TRBD2 (7 bases). Germline assignment: CDR1 SQVTM and CDR2 ANQGSEA. The CDR3 consists of 13 residues. V was clipped by 4 bases and J by 4 bases, with 10 bases between them. CDR3 protein: CSVVRGGTGELFF. CDR3 in DNA: TGCAGCGTTGTGAGGGGGGGCACCGGGGAGCTGTTTTTT.

Within the sample, this clonotype is medium-sized. The chain uses TRBV5-8 and TRBJ1-6; D gene uncertain. The CDR3 runs to 13 residues. V lost 4 bases and J 8 bases, leaving 10 bases between the germline ends. Germline V gives CDR1 SGHTS, CDR2 YDEGEE. CDR3 DNA: TGTGCCAGCAGCCACGACATAGATTCACCCCTCCACTTT. Translating gives CASSHDIDSPLHF.

This clonotype was counted only a few times. The gene calls are TRBV7-9 and TRBJ1-3; D perhaps matches TRBD1 (6 bases). The V end was cut by 4 bases, the J end by 1 base, with 14 bases between. The CDR3 totals 16 residues. CDR1 and CDR2 (germline): SEHNR, FQNEAQ (reference sequence). The CDR3 protein is CASSSLRGSSGNTIYF. CDR3 in DNA: TGTGCCAGCAGCTCACTGAGGGGGTCTTCTGGAAACACCATATATTTT.

At least ten counts were recorded for this clonotype. Possible read error: a much larger clone is one base away. The rearrangement links TRBV13 to TRBJ2-3; D gene ambiguous. CDR1 is PRHDT and CDR2 is FYEKMQ in the germline V gene (reference sequence). Between the trimmed V and J ends, which lost 8 bases and 7 bases, there was a span of 10 bases. The CDR3 is 11 residues long. The CDR3 coding sequence is TGTGCCAGCGCGTTAGGAAATACGCAGTATTTT. Protein sequence: CASALGNTQYF.

V usage is TRBV5-1 and J usage is TRBJ2-7; either TRBD1 or TRBD2 may supply D (5 bases each). Trimming took off 4 bases at V and 1 base at J, with 12 bases between the two ends. The CDR3 contains 14 residues. Looked up from germline, CDR1 is SGHRS and CDR2 is YFSETQ. Here the CDR3 reads CASSLRDGSYEQYF. CDR3 DNA: TGCGCCAGCAGCCTGAGGGACGGGTCCTACGAGCAGTACTTC.